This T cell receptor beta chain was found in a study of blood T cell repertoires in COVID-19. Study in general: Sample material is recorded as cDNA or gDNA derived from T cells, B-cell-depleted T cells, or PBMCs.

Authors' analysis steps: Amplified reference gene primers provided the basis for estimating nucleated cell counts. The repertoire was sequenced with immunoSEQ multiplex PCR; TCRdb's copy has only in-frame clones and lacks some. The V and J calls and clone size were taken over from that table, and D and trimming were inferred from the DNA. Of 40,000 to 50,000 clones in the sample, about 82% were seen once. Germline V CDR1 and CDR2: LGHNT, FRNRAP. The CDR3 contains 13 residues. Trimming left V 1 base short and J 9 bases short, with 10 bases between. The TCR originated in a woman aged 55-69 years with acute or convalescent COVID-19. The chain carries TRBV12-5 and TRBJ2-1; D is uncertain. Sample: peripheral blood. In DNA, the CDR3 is TGTGCTAGTGGTTTGGGTTCCGGTATTGAGCAGTTCTTC. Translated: CASGLGSGIEQFF.